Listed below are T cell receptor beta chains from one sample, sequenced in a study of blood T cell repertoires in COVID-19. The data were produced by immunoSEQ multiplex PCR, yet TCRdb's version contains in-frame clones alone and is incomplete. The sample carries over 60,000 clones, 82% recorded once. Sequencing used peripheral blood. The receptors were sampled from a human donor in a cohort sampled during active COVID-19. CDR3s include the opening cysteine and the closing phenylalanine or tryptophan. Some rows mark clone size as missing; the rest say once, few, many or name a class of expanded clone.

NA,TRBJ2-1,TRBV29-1,CSVSKGRGAYNEQFF
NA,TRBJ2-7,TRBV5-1,CASRLGDDNYEQYF
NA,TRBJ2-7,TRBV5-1,CASSLAPGQRSYEQYF
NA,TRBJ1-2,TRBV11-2,CASSAGVGYGYTF
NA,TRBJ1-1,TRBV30,CAWSSDRRPLF
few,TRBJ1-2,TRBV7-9,CASSSTNQGWDGYTF
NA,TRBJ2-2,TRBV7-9,CASSLGLANTGELFF
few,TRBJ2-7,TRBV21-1,CASTKTGKSYEQYF
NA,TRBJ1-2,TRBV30,CAWSEASYGYTF
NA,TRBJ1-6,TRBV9,CASSPHAVYNSPLHF
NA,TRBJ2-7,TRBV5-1,CASSLRPGGIYEQYF
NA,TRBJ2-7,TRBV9,CASRLAGDYEQYF
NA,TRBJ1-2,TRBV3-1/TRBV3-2,CASSQGGGYYGYTF
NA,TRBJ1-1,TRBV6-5,CASRATGGSAEAFF
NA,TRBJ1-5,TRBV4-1,CASSKGVLRGFAQPQHF
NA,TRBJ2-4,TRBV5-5,CASSPGLAGTLAKNIQYF
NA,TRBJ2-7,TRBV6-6,CAVAGGGYEQYF
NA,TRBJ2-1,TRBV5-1,CASSRGTGRNEQFF
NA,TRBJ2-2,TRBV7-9,CASSPDRNTGELFF
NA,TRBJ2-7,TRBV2,CASSVRTTYEQYF
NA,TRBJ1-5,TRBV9,CASSVACNQPQHF
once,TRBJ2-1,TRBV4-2,CASSQATGGGAGNEQFF
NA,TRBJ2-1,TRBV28,CASSFGGANNEQFF
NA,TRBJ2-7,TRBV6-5,CASKRQGMIYEQYF
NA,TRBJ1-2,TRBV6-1,CASSELQGADGYTF
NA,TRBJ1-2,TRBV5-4,CASSLVQGGSGYTF
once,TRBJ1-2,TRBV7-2,CASSRERDGYTF
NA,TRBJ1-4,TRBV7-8,CASSRRFATNEKLFF
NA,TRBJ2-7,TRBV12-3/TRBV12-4,CASSADSYEQYF